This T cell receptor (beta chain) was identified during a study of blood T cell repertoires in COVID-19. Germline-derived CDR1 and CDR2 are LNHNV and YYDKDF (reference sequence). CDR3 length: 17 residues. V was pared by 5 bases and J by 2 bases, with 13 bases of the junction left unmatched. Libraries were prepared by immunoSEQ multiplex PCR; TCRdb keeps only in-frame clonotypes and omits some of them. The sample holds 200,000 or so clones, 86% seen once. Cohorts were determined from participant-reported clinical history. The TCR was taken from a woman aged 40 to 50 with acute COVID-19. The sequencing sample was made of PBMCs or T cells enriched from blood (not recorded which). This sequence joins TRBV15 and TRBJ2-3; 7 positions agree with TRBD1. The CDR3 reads CATSGYRDSKTTDTQYF. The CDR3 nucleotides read TGTGCCACCAGCGGCTACCGGGACAGCAAGACCACAGATACGCAGTATTTT. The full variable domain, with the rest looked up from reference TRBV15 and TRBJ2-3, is DAMVIQNPRYQVTQFGKPVTLSCSQTLNHNVMYWYQQKSSQAPKLLFHYYDKDFNNEADTPDNFQSRRPNTSFCFLDIRSPGLGDTAMYLCATSGYRDSKTTDTQYFGPGTRLTVL.